The clone carrying this TCR beta chain was detected ten times or more. Its specificity is not known. The CDR3 is 14 residues long. For the second PCR, which ran for about 7 to 11 cycles, a sample-barcoded 5' primer and a J-beta primer mix were used. The yield of each sample was at least 2.5 million CDR3-containing paired-end reads. TCRdb called the 5' RACE reads again in MiXCR, with one record for every CDR3 protein. The data show 800,000 or so distinct CDR3 sequences, about 45% seen once. The source of the sample is a study of blood T cells in healthy people across ages. General observations from the study: Older individuals had lower TCR beta diversity per million T cells (the decline was roughly linear). More naive CD4+ cells and higher diversity marked long-lived donors relative to aged donors.

The chain carries TRBV12-3 or TRBV12-4 and TRBJ2-1, with D tentatively TRBD2 (5 bases). The tail of the sequence fits TRBJ2-7 better, so the J call may be wrong. This TCR was recovered from a man aged 80 or over in good health. The source material was blood. The chain's CDR3 is CASSLTSPYNEQYF. CDR3 DNA sequence: TGTGCCAGCAGTTTAACTAGTCCCTACAATGAGCAGTACTTC.